The 11 T cell receptor beta chains given below trace back to one sample, sequenced in a study of T cells in Graves' hyperthyroidism and ophthalmopathy. TCR beta CDR3 region amplification was performed from RNA transcripts. Using the HTBI primer set, a first-round RT-PCR was run on the TCR CDR3. TCRdb processed the multiplex PCR reads anew with MiXCR; each CDR3 protein has one entry. The table lists a few hundred thousand distinct CDR3 sequences, approximately 16% of them singletons, with roughly 3.4% in the top ten. The sequenced sample was blood. Every receptor here comes from a woman in her thirties or forties with Graves' ophthalmopathy.

This clonotype was observed a few times. The gene calls are TRBV5-1 and TRBJ1-2; D uncertain. V shed 0 bases and J shed 8 bases, with 14 bases lying between them. The CDR3 has 14 amino acids. The germline V gene encodes CDR1 SGHRS and CDR2 YFSETQ. CDR3 sequence: CASSLGGAGEGYTF. Written as DNA, the CDR3 is TGCGCCAGCAGCTTGGGGGGAGCCGGGGAAGGCTACACCTTC.

V usage is TRBV9 and J usage is TRBJ1-6; D is undetermined. The CDR3 sequence is 16 residues long. With 4 bases removed from V and 2 bases from J, the gap between germline ends came to 13 bases. The germline V gene has CDR1 SGDLS and CDR2 YYNGEE. CDR3 protein: CASSREVSPYNSPLHF. CDR3 DNA sequence: TGTGCCAGCAGCCGCGAGGTGTCCCCCTATAATTCACCCCTCCACTTT.

There are a few counts of this clonotype. The chain uses TRBV7-9 and TRBJ1-1; D possibly corresponds to TRBD1 (5 bases). CDR1 and CDR2 from the germline V gene are SEHNR and FQNEAQ (reference sequence). V lost 1 base and J 9 bases, leaving 15 bases between the germline ends. The CDR3 runs to 14 residues. CDR3 protein: CASSLVGLSGQAFF. CDR3 nucleotides: TGTGCCAGCAGCTTAGTAGGATTATCGGGGCAAGCTTTCTTT.

The V call is TRBV20-1, the J call TRBJ2-7; 10 bases fit TRBD2. V gave up 6 bases and J gave up 4 bases; unmatched junction bases: 12. CDR1 and CDR2 (germline): DFQATT, SNEGSKA (reference sequence). The CDR3 extends over 15 amino acids. The chain's CDR3 is CSAPGLAKLMYEQYF. CDR3 bases: TGCAGTGCACCGGGACTAGCGAAACTCATGTACGAGCAGTACTTC.

This clonotype was observed at least ten times. The V call is TRBV10-1, the J call TRBJ2-2; D may match TRBD1 or TRBD2 (5 bases each). CDR1 is WNHNN, CDR2 SYGVQD, per germline (reference sequence). Trimming left V 0 bases short and J 8 bases short, with 7 bases between. This CDR3 is 13 amino acids long. The CDR3 loop reads CASSESRGGELFF. DNA for the CDR3: TGCGCCAGCAGTGAGTCGAGGGGAGGGGAGCTGTTTTTT.

The table lists this clonotype with a few counts. This chain uses TRBV10-1 with TRBJ2-2, with D tentatively TRBD2 (6 bases). The CDR3 extends over 14 amino acids. Between the trimmed V and J ends, which lost 2 bases and 9 bases, there was a span of 13 bases. Germline-derived CDR1 and CDR2 are WNHNN and SYGVQD (reference sequence). CDR3 protein: CASSEAPGDRELFF. CDR3 sequence (DNA): TGCGCCAGCAGTGAGGCCCCGGGGGATCGGGAGCTGTTTTTT.

The CDR3 region is CASSVEGGPPDTQYF. The CDR3 coding sequence is TGTGCCAGCAGCGTAGAGGGGGGGCCGCCAGATACGCAGTATTTT. This sequence joins TRBV9 and TRBJ2-3; perhaps TRBD2 as D (7 bases). The CDR3 totals 15 residues. Trimming took 0 bases from V and 4 from J, leaving 12 bases between them. Germline V CDR1 and CDR2: SGDLS, YYNGEE.

The chain recombines TRBV19 with TRBJ2-7, with 8 bases identical to TRBD2. Germline CDR1 reads LNHDA; CDR2 reads SQIVND (reference sequence). This CDR3 has 15 residues. The J segment lost 5 bases and the V segment lost 4 bases, leaving 10 bases of the junction unmatched. CDR3 nucleotides: TGTGCCAGTAGTAACCCGGGACTAGGGTTGAACGAGCAGTACTTC. This translates into CASSNPGLGLNEQYF.

This chain links TRBV2 with TRBJ1-1; 7 bases match TRBD1. The length of the CDR3 is 15 residues. Trimming at V came to 7 bases and at J to 0 bases, leaving 8 bases not matched to a gene. Germline V gene sequence: CDR1 SNHLY, CDR2 FYNNEI. CDR3 sequence: CASKPDRTLNTEAFF. In DNA form, the CDR3 reads TGTGCCAGCAAGCCGGACAGGACTTTGAACACTGAAGCTTTCTTT.

This clonotype was observed many times. This sequence joins TRBV11-2 and TRBJ1-5; D not resolved. CDR3 length: 13 residues. CDR1 and CDR2 (germline): SGHAT, FQNNGV. Trimming shortened V by 5 bases and J by 7 bases, and 12 bases separated the two germline ends. As DNA, the CDR3 is TGTGCCAGCAGCCCCCAGACCGGGCAGCCCCAGCATTTT. Its protein product is CASSPQTGQPQHF.

In this sample, this clonotype turned up a few times. The chain has TRBV5-1 and TRBJ2-5, with TRBD1 matching over 12 bases. This CDR3 region has 16 residues. CDR1 SGHRS and CDR2 YFSETQ come from the germline V gene. The trim removed 4 bases at V and 6 bases at J, leaving 10 bases unmatched. This CDR3 is CASSTAGTGGVKTQYF. The CDR3 nucleotides read TGCGCCAGCAGCACCGCCGGGACAGGGGGCGTAAAGACCCAGTACTTC.